This TCR beta chain was obtained from a study of graft-versus-host responses after intestinal transplantation. Study in general: Recipients uniformly received anti-thymocyte globulin induction, followed by tacrolimus and steroids for three to four years.

Trimming cost V 7 bases and J 2 bases, with 6 bases left between them. The CDR3 runs to 13 residues. Germline loops: CDR1 MNHEY, CDR2 SVGAGI. This clone was observed a few times. Only in-frame clones appear in the TCRdb table, and some are missing; sequencing was by immunoSEQ multiplex PCR. Here the sample spans nearly 9,500 clones, roughly 30% being singletons. Co-plated with some 200,000 CFSE-labeled responder cells were some 200,000 irradiated, violet-dye-labeled stimulator cells. After the reaction, proliferating CFSE-low CD3+CD4+ and CD3+CD8+ responders were sorted. Study observations and caveats: GvH clonotypes were identified within recipient marrow, with a subset emerging first in ileum or blood. Patients with graft-donor T cell macrochimerism had high graft-versus-host to host-versus-graft clonal ratios in allografts.

V is TRBV6-5 and J is TRBJ2-6; a weak D match, TRBD1 (5 bases). This material consisted of alloreactive CD8+ T cells from a mixed lymphocyte reaction culture, taken before transplantation. Subset meaning: CFSE-low proliferating T cells sorted from approximately 6-day pre-transplant mixed lymphocyte reaction (GvH or HvG direction). The sequence derives from a human patient who was an organ donor for intestinal transplantation. CDR3 region: CASTGTGANVLTF. DNA for the CDR3: TGTGCCAGCACAGGGACTGGGGCCAACGTCCTGACTTTC.